Given below is one TCR beta chain in context. The antigen is undetermined. The CDR3 has 15 residues. The V gene's germline CDR1 is MNHEY and CDR2 SVGAGI. Trimming took 8 bases from V and 2 from J; bases not matched to a gene: 4. The data stem from a study of T-cell memory formation after mild COVID-19. About the research overall: The study found TCR clusters largely donor specific. Study-wide results and caveats: While clones contracting from day 15 to 85 were balanced between CD4 and CD8, later expanders leaned CD4+. Pre-infection memory showed some responding clones, and this suggested that cross-reactive memory joined.

MiXCR, applied by TCRdb to the 5' RACE reads, yields one record per CDR3 protein. Among roughly 120,000 distinct CDR3 sequences, about a fifth were seen once, and the ten largest hold around 40%. This receptor was taken from a man between 18 and 35 years old who had mild COVID-19 (a few samples of this study predate the infection). Cell type and time point are not known. The rearrangement joins TRBV6-5 to TRBJ2-3; TRBD2 matches 13 bases. Sequenced: PBMCs or a T cell subset sorted from them (not recorded which). Here the CDR3 DNA reads TGTGCCAGCCGGACTAGCGGGGGCCACACAGATACGCAGTATTTT. Its protein product is CASRTSGGHTDTQYF.